These 20 T cell receptor beta chains were sequenced from one sample in a study of Tregs in tolerant kidney transplant recipients. The nonmyeloablative bone marrow transplants came from related graft donors, with transient mixed chimerism. Produced via immunoSEQ multiplex PCR; TCRdb's table is partial and in-frame only. Found here are 74,000 or so clones, around nine tenths of them singletons; the top ten hold 1.6%. This material consisted of CD4+ T cells from blood (PBMCs), taken 24 months after the transplant. These receptors were obtained from a human patient who received a combined kidney and bone marrow transplant. A subset of T cells may come from the graft donor.

This clone has only one observation. The chain joins TRBV4-3 to TRBJ2-1, with 7 bases aligning to TRBD1. CDR3 length equals 12 residues. With V trimmed by 3 bases and J by 10 bases, 3 bases remained unmatched. The germline gives CDR1 LGHNA, CDR2 YSLEER. The CDR3 DNA is TGCGCCAGCAGCCAGACAGGGTCAGAGCAGTTCTTC. Encoded protein: CASSQTGSEQFF.

This chain connects TRBV28 to TRBJ2-7, with 11 bases identical to TRBD2. The germline gives CDR1 MDHEN, CDR2 SYDVKM. V gave up 6 bases and J gave up 2 bases; unmatched junction bases: 9. The CDR3 runs 16 residues. CDR3 sequence (DNA): TGTGCCAGCAGGACTGGGGGTAGCGGGGGGGCCTACGAGCAGTACTTC. It translates to CASRTGGSGGAYEQYF.

The chain couples TRBV11-2 to TRBJ1-2, with D uncertain. CDR3 length: 14 residues. V lost 3 bases to trimming and J lost 2 bases, with 10 bases between them. Germline V gives CDR1 SGHAT, CDR2 FQNNGV. CDR3 protein: CASSFAAGNYGYTF. CDR3 sequence (DNA): TGTGCCAGCAGCTTTGCAGCAGGAAACTATGGCTACACCTTC.

The chain carries TRBV18 and TRBJ2-4; D may be TRBD2 (6 bases). This CDR3 is 14 amino acids long. Trimming cost V 9 bases and J 2 bases, with 14 bases left between them. Germline V gene data show CDR1 as KGHSH and CDR2 as LQKENI. CDR3 sequence (DNA): TGTGCCAGTCAGGAGCGGGTAACCAAAAACATTCAGTACTTC. This encodes CASQERVTKNIQYF.

CDR3 loop: CASSLSVGQGSDEQFF. The CDR3 DNA is TGTGCCAGCAGTTTATCGGTGGGACAGGGATCGGATGAGCAGTTCTTC. This chain uses TRBV27 with TRBJ2-1; 9 bases agree with TRBD1. After removal of 0 bases from V and 8 bases from J, the junction contained 8 bases not matched to a gene. Germline CDR1 reads MNHEY; CDR2 reads SMNVEV (reference sequence). The CDR3 consists of 16 residues.

The chain links TRBV7-9 to TRBJ2-3; 9 bases match TRBD2. The germline CDR1 and CDR2 sequences are SEHNR and FQNEAQ (reference sequence). The V segment lost 2 bases and the J segment 2 bases; nucleotides outside the gene matches: 5. This CDR3 region has 16 residues. The DNA for the CDR3 is TGTGCCAGCAGCTTATCGGTAGCGGGGGTCACAGATACGCAGTATTTT. Protein sequence: CASSLSVAGVTDTQYF.

The chain recombines TRBV4-2 with TRBJ2-5; TRBD1 agrees at 12 bases. V lost 0 bases and J lost 4; bases outside the gene matches: 6. The germline gives CDR1 LGHNA, CDR2 YNFKEQ. The CDR3 length is 17 residues. CDR3 region: CASSQDPGQGARETQYF. Written as DNA, the CDR3 is TGTGCCAGCAGCCAAGATCCGGGACAGGGGGCTAGAGAGACCCAGTACTTC.

The J gene is TRBJ2-1, the V gene TRBV11-3; 8 nucleotides line up with TRBD2. This CDR3 comprises 17 residues. V dropped 1 base and J dropped 1; count of bases not matched to a gene: 6. CDR1 and CDR2 from the germline V gene are SGHNT and YENEEA. This CDR3 is CASSLGLAGGSYNEQFF. In DNA, the CDR3 is TGTGCCAGCAGCTTAGGCCTCGCGGGAGGTTCCTACAATGAGCAGTTCTTC.

The genes are TRBV30 and TRBJ2-3, with no clear D. Looked up from germline, CDR1 is GTSNPN and CDR2 is SVGIG (reference sequence). V gave up 1 base and J gave up 5 bases, with 7 bases separating them. The CDR3 consists of 12 residues. The CDR3 sequence is CAWSEIIDTQYF. As DNA, the CDR3 is TGTGCCTGGAGTGAAATTATAGATACGCAGTATTTT.

On this clone itself: The sample has other DNA sequences that encode this CDR3 too. The chain couples TRBV28 to TRBJ1-1, with D tentatively TRBD1 (6 bases). Trimming removed 4 bases from V and 3 bases from J, with 15 bases in between. In germline, CDR1 is MDHEN, CDR2 SYDVKM. The CDR3 is 15 residues long. The CDR3, as DNA: TGTGCCAGCAGTTCCTCACAGGGTGCGGACACTGAAGCTTTCTTT. Protein sequence: CASSSSQGADTEAFF.

In its sample, this clone was seen once. The chain combines TRBV20-1 with TRBJ1-4, with D uncertain. V lost 6 bases and J lost 5, with 7 bases in between. The germline V gene encodes CDR1 DFQATT and CDR2 SNEGSKA (reference sequence). The CDR3 totals 11 residues. CDR3 sequence reads: CSARPNEKLFF. The CDR3 DNA reads TGCAGTGCGCGCCCCAATGAAAAACTGTTTTTT.

The chain recombines TRBV5-4 with TRBJ1-2; 9 nucleotides match TRBD1. Germline V lookup: CDR1 SGHNT, CDR2 YYREEE (reference sequence). With V trimmed by 7 bases and J by 4 bases, 8 bases remained unmatched. The CDR3 consists of 14 residues. The CDR3 loop is CASGGTGLGYGYTF. The CDR3 DNA reads TGTGCCAGCGGCGGGACAGGGTTGGGCTATGGCTACACCTTC.

The rearrangement uses TRBV6-4 and TRBJ2-7; 8 nucleotides line up with TRBD1. Germline lookup yields CDR1 MRHNA and CDR2 SNTAGT. The V segment lost 9 bases and the J segment 2 bases; nucleotides outside the gene matches: 6. There are 13 residues in the CDR3. CDR3 loop: CARYTGGTYEQYF. CDR3 nucleotide sequence: TGTGCCAGATATACAGGGGGGACCTACGAGCAGTACTTC.

The gene calls are TRBV5-1 and TRBJ2-3; 16 bases fit TRBD2. This CDR3 has 16 amino acids. From germline, CDR1 is SGHRS and CDR2 YFSETQ. V trimming: 4 bases; J trimming: 5 bases; junction bases outside the gene matches: 4. For the CDR3, the DNA is TGCGCCAGCAGCGTCGGGACTAGCGGGAGGGAAGATACGCAGTATTTT. Protein product: CASSVGTSGREDTQYF.

V and J are TRBV7-3 and TRBJ2-7, with D perhaps TRBD2 (5 bases). Germline values: CDR1 SGHTA, CDR2 FQGTGA. V gave up 1 base and J gave up 2 bases, with 21 bases separating them. The CDR3 runs to 18 residues. The CDR3 region has the DNA TGTGCCAGCAGCTTAAACGGGGTTTCGGCCGCCTTCACCTACGAGCAGTACTTC. Residues: CASSLNGVSAAFTYEQYF.

About this clone: A junction boundary mismatches the germline segment, possibly from a read error. Other DNA sequences from this sample encode an identical CDR3 as well. V and J are TRBV9 and TRBJ2-1; 7 bases are shared with TRBD2. CDR1 and CDR2 from the germline V gene are SGDLS and YYNGEE. The CDR3 runs 16 residues. CDR3 DNA sequence: TGTGCCAGCAGTTATTGGGGGGGACTCACGGGCAATGAACAGTTCTTC. Protein sequence: CASSYWGGLTGNEQFF.

Written as DNA, the CDR3 is TGCGCCAGCAGCCAAAGGGCTAGCTCGGAGGCAGATACGCAGTATTTT. It codes for CASSQRASSEADTQYF. The chain is built from TRBV4-1 and TRBJ2-3; the D gene is possibly TRBD2 (5 bases). Germline CDR1 and CDR2: MGHRA and YSYEKL. The CDR3 is 16 amino acids. V shed 2 bases and J shed 4 bases, with 16 bases lying between them.

The chain combines TRBV5-5 with TRBJ2-1; 14 nucleotides agree with TRBD2. V gave up 3 bases and J gave up 7 bases; unmatched junction bases: 3. This CDR3 contains 15 residues. Looked up from germline, CDR1 is SGHKS and CDR2 is YYEKEE (reference sequence). The CDR3 region has the DNA TGTGCCAGCAGCTCGACTAGCGGGGGGGGGAATGAGCAGTTCTTC. Translating gives CASSSTSGGGNEQFF.

The chain uses TRBV6-1 and TRBJ2-5; perhaps TRBD2 as D (6 bases). Per germline, CDR1 MNHNS and CDR2 SASEGT. Trimming took off 6 bases at V and 5 bases at J, with 13 bases between the two ends. The CDR3 extends over 13 amino acids. The CDR3 region has the DNA TGTGCCAGCAGGTGGTCGGGAGTGGAGACCCAGTACTTC. This codes for CASRWSGVETQYF.

The chain joins TRBV6-1 to TRBJ2-7; no firm D call. The length of the CDR3 is 13 residues. The germline gives CDR1 MNHNS, CDR2 SASEGT. The germline V and J ends were trimmed by 7 bases and 2 bases, with 12 bases remaining between them. Here the CDR3 DNA reads TGTGCCAGCACTACTATCCCCCCCTACGAGCAGTACTTC. Its protein product is CASTTIPPYEQYF.